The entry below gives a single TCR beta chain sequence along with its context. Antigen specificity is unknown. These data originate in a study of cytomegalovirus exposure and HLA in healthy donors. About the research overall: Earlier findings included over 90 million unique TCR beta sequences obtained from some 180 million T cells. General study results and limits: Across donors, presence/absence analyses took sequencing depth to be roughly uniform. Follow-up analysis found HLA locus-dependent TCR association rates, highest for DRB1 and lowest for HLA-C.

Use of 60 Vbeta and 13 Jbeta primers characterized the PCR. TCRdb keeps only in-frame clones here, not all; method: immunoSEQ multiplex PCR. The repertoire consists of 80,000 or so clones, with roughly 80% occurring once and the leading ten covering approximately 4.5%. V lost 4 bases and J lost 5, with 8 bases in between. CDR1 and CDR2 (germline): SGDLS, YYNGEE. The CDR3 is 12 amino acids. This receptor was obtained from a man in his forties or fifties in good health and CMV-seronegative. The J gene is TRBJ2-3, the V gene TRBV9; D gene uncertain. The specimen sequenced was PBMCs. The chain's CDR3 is CASSPTLDTQYF. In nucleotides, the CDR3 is TGTGCCAGCAGCCCGACTCTAGATACGCAGTATTTT.